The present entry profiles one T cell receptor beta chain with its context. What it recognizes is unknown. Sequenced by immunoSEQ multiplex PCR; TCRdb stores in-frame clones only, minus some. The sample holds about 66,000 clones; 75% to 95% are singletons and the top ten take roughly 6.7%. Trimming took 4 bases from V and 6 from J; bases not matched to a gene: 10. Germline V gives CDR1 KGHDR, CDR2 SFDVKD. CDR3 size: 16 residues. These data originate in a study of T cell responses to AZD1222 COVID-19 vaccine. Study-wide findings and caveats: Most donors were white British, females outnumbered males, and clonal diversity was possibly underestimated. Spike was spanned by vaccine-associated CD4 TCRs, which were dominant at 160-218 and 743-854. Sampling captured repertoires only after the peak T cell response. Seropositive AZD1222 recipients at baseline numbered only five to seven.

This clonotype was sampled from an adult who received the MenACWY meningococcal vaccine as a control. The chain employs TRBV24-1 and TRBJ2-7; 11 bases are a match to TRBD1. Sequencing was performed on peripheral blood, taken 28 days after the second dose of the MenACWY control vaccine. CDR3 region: CATSDPGTGGGGEQYF. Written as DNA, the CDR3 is TGTGCCACCAGTGACCCAGGGACAGGGGGAGGTGGCGAGCAGTACTTC.